This entry features one T cell receptor (beta chain) sequence. The length of the CDR3 is 14 residues. V was shortened by 2 bases and J by 10 bases, with 15 bases between the two germline ends. In germline, CDR1 is SNHLY, CDR2 FYNNEI. This sample is part of a study of control samples from healthy donors and cancer patients. Profiled with immunoSEQ multiplex PCR; TCRdb holds only in-frame clones, not every one. This table has 95,000 to 130,000 clones, over 90% appearing once. The sequence was obtained from a man under 40 in good health. The chain is built from TRBV2 and TRBJ2-1; perhaps TRBD1 as D (5 bases). Sequenced: blood. Written as DNA, the CDR3 is TGTGCCAGCAGTGAAAGCCCAGGGCAACGGGAGCAGTTCTTC. It codes for CASSESPGQREQFF. The variable domain in full, with the rest retrieved from reference TRBV2 and TRBJ2-1, is EPEVTQTPSHQVTQMGQEVILRCVPISNHLYFYWYRQILGQKVEFLVSFYNNEISEKSEIFDDQFSVERPDGSNFTLKIRSTKLEDSAMYFCASSESPGQREQFFGPGTRLTVL.